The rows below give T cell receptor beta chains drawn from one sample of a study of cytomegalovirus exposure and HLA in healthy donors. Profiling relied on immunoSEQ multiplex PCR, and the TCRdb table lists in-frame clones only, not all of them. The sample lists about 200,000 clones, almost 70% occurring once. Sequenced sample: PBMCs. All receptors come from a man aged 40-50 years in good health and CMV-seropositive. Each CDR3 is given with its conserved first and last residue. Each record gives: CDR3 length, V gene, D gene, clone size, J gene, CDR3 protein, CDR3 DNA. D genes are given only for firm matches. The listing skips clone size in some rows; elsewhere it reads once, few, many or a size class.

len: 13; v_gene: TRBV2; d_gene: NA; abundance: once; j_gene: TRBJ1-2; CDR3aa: CASSGEGNYGYTF; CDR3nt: TGTGCCAGCTCGGGGGAGGGTAACTATGGCTACACCTTC
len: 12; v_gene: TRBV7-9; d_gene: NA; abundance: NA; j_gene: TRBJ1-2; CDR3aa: CASSPDTYGYTF; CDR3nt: TGTGCCAGCAGCCCCGACACATATGGCTACACCTTC
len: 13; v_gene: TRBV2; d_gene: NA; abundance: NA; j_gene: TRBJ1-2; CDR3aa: CASSLQGSYGYTF; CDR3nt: TGTGCCAGCAGCCTACAGGGAAGCTATGGCTACACCTTC
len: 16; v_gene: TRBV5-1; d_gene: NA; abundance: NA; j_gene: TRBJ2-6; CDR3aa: CASSLSGFSGANVLTF; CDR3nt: TGCGCCAGCAGCTTGTCAGGGTTCTCTGGGGCCAACGTCCTGACTTTC
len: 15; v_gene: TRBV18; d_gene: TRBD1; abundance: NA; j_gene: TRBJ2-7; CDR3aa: CASSPQSGGSYEQYF; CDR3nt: TGTGCCAGCTCACCACAATCAGGGGGTTCCTACGAGCAGTACTTC
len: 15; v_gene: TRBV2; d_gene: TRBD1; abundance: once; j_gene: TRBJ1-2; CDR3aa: CASKESLGQGYGYTF; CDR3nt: TGTGCCAGCAAGGAGAGTCTAGGACAGGGGTATGGCTACACCTTC
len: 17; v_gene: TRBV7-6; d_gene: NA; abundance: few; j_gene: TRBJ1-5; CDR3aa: CASSPTGFVPHFQPQHF; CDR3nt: TGTGCCAGCAGCCCAACAGGGTTCGTCCCTCATTTCCAGCCCCAGCATTTT
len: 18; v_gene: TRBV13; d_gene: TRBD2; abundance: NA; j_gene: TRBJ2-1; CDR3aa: CASSPGTSGGYPRDEQFF; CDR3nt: TGTGCCAGCAGCCCCGGGACTAGCGGCGGCTACCCTCGGGATGAGCAGTTCTTC
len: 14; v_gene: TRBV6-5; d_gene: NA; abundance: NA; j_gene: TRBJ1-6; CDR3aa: CASRLQGSNSPLHF; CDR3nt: TGTGCCAGCAGACTTCAGGGGAGCAATTCACCCCTCCACTTT
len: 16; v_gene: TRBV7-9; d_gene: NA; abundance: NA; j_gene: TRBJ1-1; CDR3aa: CSSSSLQGLSNTEAFF; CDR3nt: TGTTCCAGCAGCTCCCTACAGGGTCTGTCGAACACTGAAGCTTTCTTT
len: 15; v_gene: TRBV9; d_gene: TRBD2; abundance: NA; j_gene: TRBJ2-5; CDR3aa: CASSVQTSGAETQYF; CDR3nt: TGTGCCAGCAGCGTACAGACTAGCGGGGCAGAGACCCAGTACTTC
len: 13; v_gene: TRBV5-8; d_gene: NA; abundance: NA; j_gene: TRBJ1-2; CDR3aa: CASSFGENWGYTF; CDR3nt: TGTGCCAGCAGCTTCGGGGAAAACTGGGGCTACACCTTC
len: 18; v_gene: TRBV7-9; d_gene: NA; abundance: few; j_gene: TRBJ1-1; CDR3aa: CASSQRPGPAESDTEAFF; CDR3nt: TGTGCCAGCAGCCAAAGGCCAGGCCCGGCCGAGTCGGACACTGAAGCTTTCTTT
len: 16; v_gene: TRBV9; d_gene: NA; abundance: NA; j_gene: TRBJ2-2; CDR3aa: CASSVGGAANTGELFF; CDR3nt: TGTGCCAGCAGCGTAGGCGGGGCCGCGAACACCGGGGAGCTGTTTTTT
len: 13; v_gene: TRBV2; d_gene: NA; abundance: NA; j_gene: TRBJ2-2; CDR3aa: CASRSGASGELFF; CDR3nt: TGTGCCAGCAGGAGTGGGGCCTCCGGGGAGCTGTTTTTT
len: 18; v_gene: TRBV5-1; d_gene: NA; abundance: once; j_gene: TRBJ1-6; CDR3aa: CASSPTGIEGRRISALHF; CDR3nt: TGCGCCAGCAGTCCGACTGGGATTGAAGGGAGACGAATTTCGGCCCTCCACTTT
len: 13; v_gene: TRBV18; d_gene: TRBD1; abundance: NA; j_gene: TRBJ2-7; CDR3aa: CASSPQGVNEQYF; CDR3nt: TGTGCCAGCTCACCTCAGGGGGTGAACGAGCAGTACTTC
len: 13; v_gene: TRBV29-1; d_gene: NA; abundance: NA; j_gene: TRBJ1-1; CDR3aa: CSVAGRMNTEAFF; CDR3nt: TGCAGCGTCGCGGGACGGATGAACACTGAAGCTTTCTTT
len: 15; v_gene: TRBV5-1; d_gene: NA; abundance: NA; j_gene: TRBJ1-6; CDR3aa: CASSLKRDHNSPLHF; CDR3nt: TGCGCCAGCAGCTTGAAGAGGGATCATAATTCACCCCTCCACTTT
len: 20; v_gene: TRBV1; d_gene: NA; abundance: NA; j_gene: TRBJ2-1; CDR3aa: CTSSQDSLAGVTSSYNEQFF; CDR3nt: TGCACCAGCAGCCAAGATTCACTAGCGGGGGTCACGAGCTCCTACAATGAGCAGTTCTTC
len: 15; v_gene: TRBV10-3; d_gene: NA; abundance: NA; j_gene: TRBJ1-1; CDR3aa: CAISGPQGLNTEAFF; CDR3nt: TGTGCCATCAGTGGACCACAGGGACTGAACACTGAAGCTTTCTTT
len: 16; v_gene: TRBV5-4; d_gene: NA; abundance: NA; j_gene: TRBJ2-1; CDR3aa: CASSFRGGAPDNEQFF; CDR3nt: TGTGCCAGCAGCTTTCGTGGAGGGGCACCGGACAATGAGCAGTTCTTC
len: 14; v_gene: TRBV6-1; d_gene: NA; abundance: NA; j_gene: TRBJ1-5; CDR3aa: CASRATEGNQPQHF; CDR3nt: TGTGCCAGCAGGGCGACAGAAGGCAATCAGCCCCAGCATTTT
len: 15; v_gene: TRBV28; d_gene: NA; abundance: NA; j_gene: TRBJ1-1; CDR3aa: CASMASKKGDTEAFF; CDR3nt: TGTGCCAGCATGGCCAGTAAGAAGGGAGACACTGAAGCTTTCTTT
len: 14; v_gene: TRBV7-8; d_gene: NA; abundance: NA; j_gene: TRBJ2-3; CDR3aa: CASSLDRWASTQYF; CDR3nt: TGTGCCAGCAGCTTAGATCGATGGGCCTCTACGCAGTATTTT
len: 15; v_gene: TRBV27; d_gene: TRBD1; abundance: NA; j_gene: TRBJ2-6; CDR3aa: CASSPRGLGANVLTF; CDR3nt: TGTGCCAGCAGCCCCAGGGGGCTTGGGGCCAACGTCCTGACTTTC
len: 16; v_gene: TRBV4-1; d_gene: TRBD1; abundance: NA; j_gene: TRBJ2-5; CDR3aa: CASSIAPGQAQETQYF; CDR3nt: TGCGCCAGCAGCATCGCCCCGGGACAGGCACAAGAGACCCAGTACTTC
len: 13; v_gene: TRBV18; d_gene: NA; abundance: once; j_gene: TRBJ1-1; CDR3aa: CASSPGRSTEAFF; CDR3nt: TGTGCCAGCTCACCTGGGCGTAGCACTGAAGCTTTCTTT
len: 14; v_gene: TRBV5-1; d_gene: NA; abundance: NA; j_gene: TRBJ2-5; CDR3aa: CASSLKTGQETQYF; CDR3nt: TGCGCCAGCAGCTTGAAGACAGGACAAGAGACCCAGTACTTC
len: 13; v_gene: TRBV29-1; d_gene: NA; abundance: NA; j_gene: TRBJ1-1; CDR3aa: CSVPGVVNTEAFF; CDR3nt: TGCAGCGTCCCAGGGGTGGTCAACACTGAAGCTTTCTTT
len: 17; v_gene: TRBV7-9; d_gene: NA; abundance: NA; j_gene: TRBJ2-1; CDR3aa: CSSSLKAGEGVYNEQFF; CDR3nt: TGTTCCAGCAGCCTCAAAGCAGGGGAGGGGGTTTACAATGAGCAGTTCTTC
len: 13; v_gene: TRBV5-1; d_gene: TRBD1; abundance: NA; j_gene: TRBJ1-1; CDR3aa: CASGTGANTEAFF; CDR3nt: TGCGCCAGCGGGACAGGGGCCAACACTGAAGCTTTCTTT